The entry below gives a single TCR beta chain sequence along with its context. Its antigen is currently unknown. Germline assignment: CDR1 MDHEN and CDR2 SYDVKM. The trim removed 3 bases at V and 1 base at J, leaving 12 bases unmatched. The CDR3 is 17 amino acids. These data belong to a study of T cell repertoires in cytomegalovirus infection. Each CDR3 protein is one row after TCRdb ran MiXCR on the reads. The table records tens of thousands of distinct CDR3 sequences, 20% to 25% of them present only once. The sequence was collected from a human donor in good health (CMV status not recorded). Some clones in this sample may be carry-over from other donors' samples. Specimen: CD8+ T cells from cultured PBMCs, collected from culture after CMV antigen stimulation. The chain links TRBV28 to TRBJ2-7; 7 positions agree with TRBD1. CDR3: CASSFLDRDRNSYEQYF. CDR3 bases: TGTGCCAGCAGTTTTCTCGATAGGGACAGAAATTCCTACGAGCAGTACTTC.